A single sample gave rise to the 25 T cell receptor beta chains below, sequenced in a study of blood T cell repertoires in COVID-19. Sequencing used immunoSEQ multiplex PCR; TCRdb keeps in-frame clones, though not all of them. This table holds a few hundred thousand clones, roughly four fifths found once. Source material: peripheral blood. The source is a woman between 65 and 79 years old with COVID-19, enrolled during active disease.

The chain uses TRBV29-1 and TRBJ1-4; weak D call: TRBD1 (5 bases). The CDR3 length is 14 residues. Per germline, CDR1 SQVTM and CDR2 ANQGSEA. With 4 bases removed from V and 5 bases from J, the gap between germline ends came to 14 bases. The CDR3 loop is CSVASGTQNEKLFF. For the CDR3, the DNA is TGCAGCGTTGCGAGCGGGACCCAAAATGAAAAACTGTTTTTT. The whole variable domain, remainder taken from reference TRBV29-1 and TRBJ1-4, is SAVISQKPSRDICQRGTSLTIQCQVDSQVTMMFWYRQQPGQSLTLIATANQGSEATYESGFVIDKFPISRPNLTFSTLTVSNMSPEDSSIYLCSVASGTQNEKLFFGSGTQLSVL.

The V and J genes are TRBV15 and TRBJ1-2, with D unclear. Trimming shortened V by 4 bases and J by 3 bases, and 6 bases separated the two germline ends. This CDR3 has 12 amino acids. Germline V gene data show CDR1 as LNHNV and CDR2 as YYDKDF (reference sequence). CDR3 DNA sequence: TGTGCCACCAGCACTAACCACTATGGCTACACCTTC. Its translation: CATSTNHYGYTF.

The CDR3 DNA reads as TGCAGCGTTCCCGGACAGGGGGCCGTCTACTATGGCTACACCTTC. Protein: CSVPGQGAVYYGYTF. The rearrangement links TRBV29-1 to TRBJ1-2; 11 bases fit TRBD1. After removal of 5 bases from V and 3 bases from J, the junction contained 8 bases not matched to a gene. Germline CDR1 SQVTM, CDR2 ANQGSEA. The CDR3 has 15 residues.

The chain recombines TRBV10-3 with TRBJ1-2; possible D gene TRBD1, 5 bases. V lost 10 bases to trimming and J lost 4 bases, with 13 bases between them. There are 12 residues in the CDR3. The germline gives CDR1 ENHRY, CDR2 SYGVKD. The CDR3: CATNGQGYGYTF. The CDR3 region has the DNA TGTGCCACAAACGGCCAGGGCTATGGCTACACCTTC.

This clone was observed once. The sample has other DNA sequences that encode this CDR3 too. The J gene is TRBJ1-6, the V gene TRBV7-2; D might be TRBD1 (6 bases). The germline V and J ends were trimmed by 0 bases and 7 bases, with 10 bases remaining between them. This CDR3 comprises 15 residues. Germline lookup yields CDR1 SGHTA and CDR2 FQGNSA. The CDR3 DNA reads TGTGCCAGCAGCTTAGCCCAGGGGCAGAATTCACCCCTCCACTTT. It yields the protein CASSLAQGQNSPLHF.

The V call is TRBV4-2, the J call TRBJ1-1, with TRBD1 matching 8 bases. V was clipped by 2 bases and J by 4 bases; unmatched bases: 12. The CDR3 spans 17 residues. CDR1 is LGHNA and CDR2 is YNFKEQ in the germline V gene. The CDR3 nucleotides are TGTGCCAGCAGCCAATTTAACACAGGGGGGCTGGTCACTGAAGCTTTCTTT. It translates to CASSQFNTGGLVTEAFF.

V gene TRBV3-1 (or the pseudogene TRBV3-2) combines with J gene TRBJ1-1; no clear D. CDR1 and CDR2 (germline): LGHDT, YNNKEL (reference sequence). The V gene lost 2 bases and the J gene lost 1 base, with 8 bases spanning the gap. CDR3 length: 14 residues. In DNA form, the CDR3 reads TGTGCCAGCAGCCAATTCGGTGGGAACACTGAAGCTTTCTTT. Its protein product is CASSQFGGNTEAFF.

The chain employs TRBV27 and TRBJ2-7; 10 nucleotides line up with TRBD2. This CDR3 is 14 amino acids long. V lost 6 bases and J lost 3; bases outside the gene matches: 5. The germline CDR1 and CDR2 sequences are MNHEY and SMNVEV (reference sequence). The DNA for the CDR3 is TGTGCCAGCAGGTCAACTAGCGGGAACTACGAGCAGTACTTC. As protein: CASRSTSGNYEQYF.

The chain carries TRBV7-2 and TRBJ2-7; D might be TRBD1 (5 bases). Germline V gives CDR1 SGHTA, CDR2 FQGNSA. The V end was cut by 3 bases, the J end by 6 bases, with 18 bases between. The CDR3 has 15 amino acids. This CDR3 reads CASSFQGAIPSEQYF. The CDR3 DNA reads as TGTGCCAGCAGCTTTCAGGGTGCTATACCCTCCGAGCAGTACTTC. Supplemented by reference TRBV7-2 and TRBJ2-7, the full variable domain reads GAGVSQSPSNKVTEKGKDVELRCDPISGHTALYWYRQSLGQGLEFLIYFQGNSAPDKSGLPSDRFSAERTGGSVSTLTIQRTQQEDSAVYLCASSFQGAIPSEQYFGPGTRLTVT.

The genes are TRBV7-2 and TRBJ2-7, with 9 bases fitting TRBD2. V was clipped by 3 bases and J by 1 base; unmatched bases: 1. Looked up from germline, CDR1 is SGHTA and CDR2 is FQGNSA. This CDR3 is built from 14 residues. The CDR3 loop reads CASSFSGRSYEQYF. The CDR3 nucleotides are TGTGCCAGCAGCTTCAGCGGGAGGTCCTACGAGCAGTACTTC.

The chain recombines TRBV18 with TRBJ1-2; TRBD1 matches 8 bases. V lost 3 bases and J lost 6; bases outside the gene matches: 3. From germline, CDR1 is KGHSH and CDR2 LQKENI. The CDR3 contains 13 residues. CDR3: CASSPQGAHGYTF. CDR3 in DNA: TGTGCCAGCTCACCCCAGGGGGCGCATGGCTACACCTTC.

The chain employs TRBV24-1 and TRBJ2-1, with D perhaps TRBD2 (6 bases). Deletions cut 6 bases from V and 10 bases from J, with 24 bases between. The germline gives CDR1 KGHDR, CDR2 SFDVKD. The CDR3 extends over 16 amino acids. This CDR3 reads CATSTKYGGTGGEQFF. The CDR3 DNA sequence: TGTGCCACCAGTACAAAATACGGAGGAACTGGGGGGGAGCAGTTCTTC.

This clone has just a few counts. The same CDR3 arises from other DNA sequences in this sample as well. The chain links TRBV29-1 to TRBJ2-7, with D unresolved. V gave up 4 bases and J gave up 4 bases, with 5 bases separating them. CDR3 length: 10 residues. Per the germline V gene, CDR1 is SQVTM and CDR2 is ANQGSEA. CDR3 amino acids: CSVAHYEQYF. The CDR3 coding sequence is TGCAGCGTTGCCCATTACGAGCAGTACTTC.

The V gene is TRBV24-1, the J gene TRBJ2-1, with no clear D. There are 13 residues in the CDR3. V gave up 3 bases and J gave up 7 bases, with 9 bases separating them. Germline V CDR1 and CDR2: KGHDR, SFDVKD. The CDR3 here is CATSDPQANEQFF. The CDR3 region has the DNA TGTGCCACCAGTGATCCGCAGGCGAATGAGCAGTTCTTC.

This sequence joins TRBV7-2 and TRBJ2-7; D is possibly TRBD2 (6 bases). Germline CDR1 SGHTA, CDR2 FQGNSA. The CDR3 totals 18 residues. With 1 base removed from V and 2 bases from J, the gap between germline ends came to 21 bases. The CDR3, as DNA: TGTGCCAGCAGCTTAGGGGCGGGGTCGCGAAATCCACCCTACGAGCAGTACTTC. Protein: CASSLGAGSRNPPYEQYF. The complete variable domain, with remaining parts taken from reference TRBV7-2 and TRBJ2-7, reads GAGVSQSPSNKVTEKGKDVELRCDPISGHTALYWYRQSLGQGLEFLIYFQGNSAPDKSGLPSDRFSAERTGGSVSTLTIQRTQQEDSAVYLCASSLGAGSRNPPYEQYFGPGTRLTVT.

The table lists this clone with a count of one. The chain employs TRBV6-5 and TRBJ1-2, with TRBD1 matching over 7 bases. The J segment lost 7 bases and the V segment lost 6 bases, leaving 5 bases of the junction unmatched. The CDR3 runs to 12 residues. Looked up from germline, CDR1 is MNHEY and CDR2 is SVGAGI. The CDR3 DNA follows: TGTGCCAGCAGCCCCGACAGGGTTGGCTACACCTTC. This codes for CASSPDRVGYTF.

This clone was seen more than once but under ten times. The DNA for the CDR3 is TGTGCCAGCAGCGTAGGGACGGGGTTGGCCGGAAACACCATATATTTT. Residues: CASSVGTGLAGNTIYF. The chain combines TRBV9 with TRBJ1-3; D unclear. From germline, CDR1 is SGDLS and CDR2 YYNGEE. Trimming pared 0 bases from V and 4 bases from J, leaving 14 bases between. CDR3 size: 16 residues.

J is TRBJ2-2 and V is TRBV5-1; tentatively, D is TRBD1 (6 bases). The CDR3 runs to 15 residues. Trimming pared 7 bases from V and 0 bases from J, leaving 13 bases between. Germline V gives CDR1 SGHRS, CDR2 YFSETQ. CDR3 loop: CASHARTANTGELFF. As DNA, the CDR3 is TGCGCCAGCCATGCCAGGACAGCGAACACCGGGGAGCTGTTTTTT.

This chain joins TRBV5-1 and TRBJ2-7, with 10 positions matching TRBD1. CDR1 and CDR2 (germline): SGHRS, YFSETQ. The CDR3 totals 15 residues. V was pared by 0 bases and J by 6 bases, with 6 bases of the junction left unmatched. In DNA form, the CDR3 reads TGCGCCAGCAGCTTGGGCGGGACAGGGGTTTCCGAGCAGTACTTC. Protein: CASSLGGTGVSEQYF.

Concerning this clone: This sample includes further DNA sequences coding for the same CDR3. The chain carries TRBV19 and TRBJ2-5; 8 bases align to TRBD1. From germline, CDR1 is LNHDA and CDR2 SQIVND (reference sequence). V lost 6 bases and J lost 4; bases outside the gene matches: 4. There are 13 residues in the CDR3. DNA for the CDR3: TGTGCCAGTAGCCGGACAGGGAGAGAGACCCAGTACTTC. Protein: CASSRTGRETQYF.

CDR3 loop: CSVGRWEGGYTF. The CDR3 DNA is TGCAGCGTTGGCCGGTGGGAGGGCGGCTACACCTTC. The gene calls are TRBV29-1 and TRBJ1-2; D is ambiguous. The CDR3 covers 12 residues. V lost 4 bases, J lost 8 bases, and 14 bases lay in between. In germline, CDR1 is SQVTM, CDR2 ANQGSEA.

The genes are TRBV5-1 and TRBJ2-2; 12 nucleotides line up with TRBD2. J was trimmed by 1 base and V by 4 bases; bases with no gene match: 11. The CDR3 contains 19 residues. The V gene's germline CDR1 is SGHRS and CDR2 YFSETQ. Here the CDR3 DNA reads TGCGCCAGCAGCCCCACCCGCTGGACTAGCGGGAAGAACACCGGGGAGCTGTTTTTT. Translating it yields CASSPTRWTSGKNTGELFF.

This CDR3 is CASSFTSGGGYEQYF. Here the CDR3 DNA reads TGTGCCAGCAGCTTCACGTCGGGAGGGGGGTACGAGCAGTACTTC. The chain uses TRBV11-1 and TRBJ2-7, with 8 nucleotides matching TRBD2. CDR1 SGHAT and CDR2 FQDESV come from the germline V gene (reference sequence). V lost 3 bases, J lost 4 bases, and 8 bases stayed unmatched. The CDR3 is 15 amino acids.

V and J are TRBV6-5 and TRBJ2-1, with 8 bases lining up with TRBD1. The germline gives CDR1 MNHEY, CDR2 SVGAGI. Losses at the gene ends were 2 bases for V and 6 bases for J; bases not matched to a gene: 9. The CDR3 is 16 residues long. The CDR3 is CASSYLGQGLTNEQFF. CDR3 coding DNA: TGTGCCAGCAGTTACCTAGGACAGGGATTAACCAATGAGCAGTTCTTC.

The rearrangement links TRBV5-6 to TRBJ2-2, with 8 positions matching TRBD2. CDR1 is SGHDT, CDR2 YYEEEE, per germline. V trimming: 4 bases; J trimming: 0 bases; junction bases outside the gene matches: 2. The CDR3 length is 15 residues. The CDR3 DNA sequence: TGTGCCAGCAGCACGGGACTAGCGAACACCGGGGAGCTGTTTTTT. This translates into CASSTGLANTGELFF.